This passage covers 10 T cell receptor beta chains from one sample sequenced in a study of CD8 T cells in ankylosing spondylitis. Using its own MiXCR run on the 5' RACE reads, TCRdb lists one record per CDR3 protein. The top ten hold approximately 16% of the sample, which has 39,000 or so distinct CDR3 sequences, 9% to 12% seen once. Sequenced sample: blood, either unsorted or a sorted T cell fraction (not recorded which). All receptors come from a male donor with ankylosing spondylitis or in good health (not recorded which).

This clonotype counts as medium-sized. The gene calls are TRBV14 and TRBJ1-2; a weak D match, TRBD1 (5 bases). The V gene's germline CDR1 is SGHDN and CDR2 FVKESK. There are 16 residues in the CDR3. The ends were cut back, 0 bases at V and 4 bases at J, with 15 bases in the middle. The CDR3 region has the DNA TGTGCCAGCAGCCAAGAAGATAGGGGTACCCTCTATGGCTACACCTTC. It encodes CASSQEDRGTLYGYTF.

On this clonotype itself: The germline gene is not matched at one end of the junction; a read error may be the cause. The CDR3 sequence is CASSLEDRDNQPKHF. Here the CDR3 DNA reads TGTGCCAGCAGCTTGGAAGACAGGGACAATCAGCCCAAGCATTTT. The J gene is TRBJ1-5, the V gene TRBV7-6; 7 positions agree with TRBD1. CDR1 is SGHVS and CDR2 is FNYEAQ in the germline V gene. This CDR3 is 15 amino acids long.

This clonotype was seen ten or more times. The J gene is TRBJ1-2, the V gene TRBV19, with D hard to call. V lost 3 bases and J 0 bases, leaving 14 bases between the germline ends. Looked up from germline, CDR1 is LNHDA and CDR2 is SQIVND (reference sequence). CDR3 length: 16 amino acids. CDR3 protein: CASSINRRGANYGYTF. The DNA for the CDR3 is TGTGCCAGTAGTATCAACCGGCGAGGAGCTAACTATGGCTACACCTTC.

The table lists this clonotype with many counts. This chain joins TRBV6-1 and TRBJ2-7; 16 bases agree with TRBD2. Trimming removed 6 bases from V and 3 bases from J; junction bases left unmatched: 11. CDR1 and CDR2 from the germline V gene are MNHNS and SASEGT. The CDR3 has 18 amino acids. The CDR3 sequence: CASRRQGLAGGHFYEQYF. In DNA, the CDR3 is TGTGCCAGCAGACGACAGGGACTAGCGGGAGGGCACTTCTACGAGCAGTACTTC.

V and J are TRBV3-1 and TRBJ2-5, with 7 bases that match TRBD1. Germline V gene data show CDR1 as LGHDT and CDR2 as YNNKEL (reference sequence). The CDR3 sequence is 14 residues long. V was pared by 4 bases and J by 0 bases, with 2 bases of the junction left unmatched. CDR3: CASSRDRDQETQYF. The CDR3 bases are TGTGCCAGCAGCCGAGACAGGGACCAAGAGACCCAGTACTTC.

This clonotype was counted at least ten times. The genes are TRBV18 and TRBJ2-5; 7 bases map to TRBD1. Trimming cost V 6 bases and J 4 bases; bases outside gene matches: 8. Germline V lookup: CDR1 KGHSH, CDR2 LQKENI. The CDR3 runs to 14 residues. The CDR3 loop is CASSLGQDPETQYF. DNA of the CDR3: TGTGCCAGCTCCCTTGGACAGGACCCAGAGACCCAGTACTTC.

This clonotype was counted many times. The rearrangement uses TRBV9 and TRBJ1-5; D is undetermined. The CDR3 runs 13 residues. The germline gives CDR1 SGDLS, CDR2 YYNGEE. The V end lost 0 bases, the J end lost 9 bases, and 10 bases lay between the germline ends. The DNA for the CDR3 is TGTGCCAGCAGCGTAGACAATCAAGCGCCCCAGCATTTT. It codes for CASSVDNQAPQHF. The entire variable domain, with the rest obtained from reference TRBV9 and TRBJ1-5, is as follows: DSGVTQTPKHLITATGQRVTLRCSPRSGDLSVYWYQQSLDQGLQFLIQYYNGEERAKGNILERFSAQQFPDLHSELNLSSLELGDSALYFCASSVDNQAPQHFGDGTRLSIL.

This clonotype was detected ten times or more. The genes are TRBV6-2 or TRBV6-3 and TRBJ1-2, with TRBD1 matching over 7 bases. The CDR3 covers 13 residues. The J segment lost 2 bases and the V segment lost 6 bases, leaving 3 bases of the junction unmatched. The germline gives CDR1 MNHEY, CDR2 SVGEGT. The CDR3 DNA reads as TGTGCCAGCAGCCGACAGGGAAACTATGGCTACACCTTC. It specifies CASSRQGNYGYTF.

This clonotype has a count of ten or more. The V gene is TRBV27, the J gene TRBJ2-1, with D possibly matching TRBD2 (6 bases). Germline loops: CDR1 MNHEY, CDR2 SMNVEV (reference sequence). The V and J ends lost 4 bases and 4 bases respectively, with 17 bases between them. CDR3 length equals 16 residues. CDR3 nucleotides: TGTGCCAGCAGTTACCGCGTAGGCGGACTATACAATGAGCAGTTCTTC. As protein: CASSYRVGGLYNEQFF.

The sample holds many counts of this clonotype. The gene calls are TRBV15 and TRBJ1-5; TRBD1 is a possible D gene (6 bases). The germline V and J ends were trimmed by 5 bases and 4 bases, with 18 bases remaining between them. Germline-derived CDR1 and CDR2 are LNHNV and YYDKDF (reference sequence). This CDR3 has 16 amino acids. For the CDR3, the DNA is TGTGCCACCAGCCCTGCGGGGGCACAAATGAATCAGCCCCAGCATTTT. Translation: CATSPAGAQMNQPQHF.